This T cell receptor beta chain originates from a study of shared clonotypes between healthy human individuals. Naive CD8 cells comprised CD45RO-negative, CCR7-positively selected cells, excluding terminally differentiated effector memory CD45RA+ cells. From germline, CDR1 is SNHLY and CDR2 FYNNEI. J gave up 0 bases and V 1 base, and 4 bases lay outside the gene matches. The CDR3 extends over 17 amino acids. Sequenced by immunoSEQ multiplex PCR; TCRdb stores in-frame clones only, minus some. The repertoire consists of 1.5 million to 2.5 million clones, with approximately 94% occurring once and the leading ten covering 1.2%.

The sequence was collected from a man younger than 30 in good health. The sample taken for sequencing was naive CD8+ T cells sorted from blood. This chain joins TRBV2 and TRBJ2-1; TRBD2 matches 9 bases. This CDR3 reads CASSEEVSGSSYNEQFF. The CDR3 DNA sequence: TGTGCCAGCAGTGAAGAGGTTAGCGGGAGCTCCTACAATGAGCAGTTCTTC.